This T cell receptor beta chain was captured in a study of T cells expressing NK-cell markers. The germline gives CDR1 DFQATT, CDR2 SNEGSKA (reference sequence). The CDR3 consists of 15 residues. For each CDR3 protein, TCRdb gives one entry from its re-call of the 5' RACE reads, without DNA. Its listing shows 400,000 to 450,000 distinct CDR3 sequences. This receptor was identified in a woman aged 18 to 69 in good health. This rearrangement joins TRBV20-1 to TRBJ2-6. Sequencing was done on a sample of blood T cells: a sorted CD56 or NKG2C T cell subset, CD4+ or CD8+ T cells, or bulk PBMC T cells (not recorded which). CDR3 loop: CSARDLTSGANVLTF.